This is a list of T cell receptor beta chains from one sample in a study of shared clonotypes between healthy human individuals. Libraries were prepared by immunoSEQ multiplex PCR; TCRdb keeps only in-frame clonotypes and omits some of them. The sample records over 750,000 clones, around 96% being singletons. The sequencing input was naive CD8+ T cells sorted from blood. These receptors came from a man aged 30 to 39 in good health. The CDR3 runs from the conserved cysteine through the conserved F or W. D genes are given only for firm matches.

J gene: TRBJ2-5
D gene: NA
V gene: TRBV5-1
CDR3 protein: CASSLGGEVQETQYF
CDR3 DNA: TGCGCCAGCAGCTTGGGAGGAGAAGTCCAAGAGACCCAGTACTTC

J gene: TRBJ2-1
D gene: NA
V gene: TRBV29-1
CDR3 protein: CSVEWYLAVGDEQFF
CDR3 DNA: TGCAGCGTTGAATGGTACCTAGCCGTAGGGGATGAGCAGTTCTTC

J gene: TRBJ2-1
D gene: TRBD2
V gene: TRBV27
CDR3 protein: CASSSIQGGVLLNEQFF
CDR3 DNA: TGTGCCAGCAGTTCCATTCAGGGAGGGGTACTACTCAATGAGCAGTTCTTC

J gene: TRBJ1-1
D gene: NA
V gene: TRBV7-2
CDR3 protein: CASRPTGTEAFF
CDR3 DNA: TGTGCCAGCAGACCGACGGGCACTGAAGCTTTCTTT

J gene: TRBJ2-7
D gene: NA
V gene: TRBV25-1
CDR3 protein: CATSPSGFDYEQYF
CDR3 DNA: TGTGCCACCTCTCCCTCAGGTTTTGACTACGAGCAGTACTTC

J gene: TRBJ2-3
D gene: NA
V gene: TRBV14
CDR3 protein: CASSGYTDTQYF
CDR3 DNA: TGTGCCAGCAGCGGATACACAGATACGCAGTATTTT

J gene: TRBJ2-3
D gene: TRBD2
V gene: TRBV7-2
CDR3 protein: CASSLAASGRTDTQYF
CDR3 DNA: TGTGCCAGCAGCTTAGCGGCTAGCGGGAGAACAGATACGCAGTATTTT

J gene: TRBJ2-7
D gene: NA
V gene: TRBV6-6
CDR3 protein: CASSPGGPGEQYF
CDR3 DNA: TGTGCCAGCAGTCCCGGAGGGCCGGGTGAGCAGTACTTC

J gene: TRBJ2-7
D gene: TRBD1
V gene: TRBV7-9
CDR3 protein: CASSHRDRVFEQYF
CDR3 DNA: TGTGCCAGCAGCCACCGGGACAGGGTTTTCGAGCAGTACTTC

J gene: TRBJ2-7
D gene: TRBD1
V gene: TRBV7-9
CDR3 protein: CASSSTHGQGPLEQYF
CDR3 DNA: TGTGCCAGCAGCTCCACACACGGACAGGGTCCCCTCGAGCAGTACTTC